The rows below give T cell receptor beta chains drawn from one sample of a study of shared clonotypes between healthy human individuals. Using immunoSEQ multiplex PCR, the repertoire was profiled, and TCRdb retains in-frame clones only, with some absent. Of about 2 million clones listed, about 95% were seen once; the top ten hold less than 1.5%. The material sequenced was naive CD8+ T cells sorted from blood. These receptors were collected from a young man in good health. The CDR3 runs from the conserved cysteine through the conserved F or W. A D gene is named only where the DNA matches it firmly. Clone size appears in some rows only: once, few, many, or a class for an expanded clone.

TRBJ1-4,TRBV2,NA,NA,11,TGTGCCAGCACCTTTAATGAAAAACTGTTTTTT,CASTFNEKLFF
TRBJ2-3,TRBV11-2,NA,NA,14,TGTGCCAGTGTGGCTGACATAGGCACAGATACGCAGTATTTT,CASVADIGTDTQYF
TRBJ2-2,TRBV27,TRBD2,NA,17,TGTGCCAGCAGTTTCTCAGCGGGAGAATGGGGCACCGGGGAGCTGTTTTTT,CASSFSAGEWGTGELFF
TRBJ2-3,TRBV10-3,NA,NA,17,TGTGCCATCAGTGAGTCGACAGGCGGACACAGCACAGATACGCAGTATTTT,CAISESTGGHSTDTQYF
TRBJ1-6,TRBV4-1,NA,NA,13,TGCGCCAGCAGCCAACCAGGGAATTCACCCCTCCACTTT,CASSQPGNSPLHF
TRBJ2-1,TRBV4-3,TRBD2,NA,15,TGCGCCAGCAGCCAAGATTCTACTAGCGGGAGATTAAGGCTCTTC,CASSQDSTSGRLRLF
TRBJ1-5,TRBV5-6,NA,NA,16,TGTGCCAGCAGCTTGTATATGGCAGGTAGCAATCAGCCCCAGCATTTT,CASSLYMAGSNQPQHF
TRBJ2-7,TRBV15,TRBD2,few,15,TGTGCCACCAGACACGGACTAGCGGGAATCTACGAGCAGTACTTC,CATRHGLAGIYEQYF
TRBJ2-7,TRBV28,NA,NA,13,TGTGCCAGCACAGGGTTTACATCCTACGAGCAGTACTTC,CASTGFTSYEQYF
TRBJ1-2,TRBV4-2,NA,NA,14,TGTGCCGGCAGCCAAGAGGACAATAACTATGGCTACACCTTC,CAGSQEDNNYGYTF
TRBJ2-1,TRBV7-2,NA,NA,15,TGTGCCAGCAGCTTGATGCGGGGATCCTACAATGAGCAGTTCTTC,CASSLMRGSYNEQFF
TRBJ2-3,TRBV28,TRBD1,NA,16,TGTGCCAGCAGCTGGGGACAGGGTGGCAGCACAGATACGCAGTATTTT,CASSWGQGGSTDTQYF
TRBJ2-5,TRBV29-1,TRBD1,NA,14,TGCAGCGTTAGAGACAGGGTGGGGTCGGAGACCCAGTACTTC,CSVRDRVGSETQYF
TRBJ2-3,TRBV1,NA,NA,19,TGCACCAGCAGCTATATAATGACGGGACTAGCGGGGGGCACAGATACGCAGTATTTT,CTSSYIMTGLAGGTDTQYF
TRBJ2-7,TRBV19,NA,NA,13,TGTGCCAGTAGTTTGACATACGTCTACGAGCAGTACTTC,CASSLTYVYEQYF
TRBJ2-7,TRBV30,NA,NA,13,TGTGCCTGGGAGGACGGATACTCCTACGAGCAGTACTTC,CAWEDGYSYEQYF
TRBJ2-5,TRBV7-9,TRBD2,NA,15,TGTGCCAGCAGCTTAGGCGGGGGATCGGAAGAGACCCAGTACTTC,CASSLGGGSEETQYF
TRBJ2-1,TRBV29-1,TRBD2,NA,16,TGCAGCGTTGACGGGACTAGCGGTCTTTCCTACAATGAGCAGTTCTTC,CSVDGTSGLSYNEQFF
TRBJ2-5,TRBV5-1,NA,NA,13,TGCGCCAGCAGCTTGGCCTGGGAGGAGACCCAGTACTTC,CASSLAWEETQYF